This entry describes one T cell receptor beta chain. In the original workflow: The authors estimated nucleated cell counts from reference gene primer amplification. The protocol was immunoSEQ multiplex PCR, while the TCRdb copy is restricted to in-frame clones and leaves out a portion. That table is the source of V, J and clone size, and D and trimming were worked out from the DNA. In the table there are 250,000 to 300,000 clones, about 88% of which are singletons. This sample was taken from a study of blood T cell repertoires in COVID-19. Overall study: The United States, Italy and Spain were the sources of the acute and convalescent COVID-19 samples. Sources were T cells, B-cell-depleted T cells, or PBMCs; the material itself was cDNA or gDNA.

The CDR3 runs 12 residues. CDR1 is MNHNS and CDR2 is SASEGT in the germline V gene. The V end lost 5 bases, the J end lost 3 bases, and 8 bases lay between the germline ends. The sample comprised peripheral blood. This receptor was obtained from a man aged 18 to 29 with active or convalescent COVID-19. The chain links TRBV6-1 to TRBJ2-7, with TRBD1 as a possible D gene (5 bases). DNA for the CDR3: TGTGCCAGCAGTTCGACAGACTACGAGCAGTACTTC. Residues: CASSSTDYEQYF.